The entry below describes one T cell receptor beta chain. Its matching antigen is unknown. The sample is drawn from a study of Tregs in tolerant kidney transplant recipients. At the level of the study: Sorted recipient Tregs were expanded on donor B cells with IL-2, restimulated day 11. Sorting of CD4+CD25+CD127- cells followed approximately three-day belatacept mixed lymphocyte reactions, sometimes with roughly 5-day graft donor restimulation. Activated donor B cells came from roughly 11-day culture on CD40L 3T3 cells.

Whole-study results and caveats: Biological reproducibility was not directly addressed, but technical replication error appeared minimal.

The protocol was immunoSEQ multiplex PCR, while the TCRdb copy is restricted to in-frame clones and leaves out a portion. Here the sample spans 4,500 to 7,000 clones, 90% being singletons. This CDR3 comprises 16 residues. V dropped 2 bases and J dropped 3 bases, with 14 bases sitting between them. Germline CDR1 and CDR2: ENHRY and SYGVKD. This TCR derives from a human patient who received a combined kidney and bone marrow transplant. The starting material was Tregs from blood cultured with allogeneic cells, obtained before the transplant. This chain uses TRBV10-3 with TRBJ2-1, with D possibly matching TRBD2 (6 bases). The CDR3 DNA follows: TGTGCCATCAGTGAGCCCCGACTAGGGATCTACAATGAGCAGTTCTTC. Its protein is CAISEPRLGIYNEQFF.